The entry below gives a single TCR beta chain sequence along with its context. The germline V gene has CDR1 MNHEY and CDR2 SVGAGI. V was clipped by 4 bases and J by 2 bases, with 11 bases between them. CDR3 length: 14 amino acids. The data derive from a study of blood T cell repertoires in COVID-19. In the study overall: The cDNA or gDNA used as material had been derived from T cells, B-cell-depleted T cells, or PBMCs.

Authors' methods: The assay estimated nucleated cells by amplifying reference gene primers. Clones were read by immunoSEQ multiplex PCR, and TCRdb kept only the in-frame ones, dropping some. V and J calls and clone size come straight from that table; D and trimming were deduced from the DNA. Found here are about 190,000 clones, 89% of them singletons; the top ten hold about 6.7%. Sequenced: peripheral blood. The source of this sequence is a man aged 35 to 55 with acute or convalescent COVID-19. The rearrangement joins TRBV6-5 to TRBJ1-1; D gene ambiguous. For the CDR3, the DNA is TGTGCCAGCAGTTCGAGGACGGGAAACACTGAAGCTTTCTTT. This encodes CASSSRTGNTEAFF.